These T cell receptor beta chains were read from a single sample in a study of control samples from healthy donors and cancer patients. Repertoires were generated with immunoSEQ multiplex PCR, while TCRdb's copy carries only in-frame clones and drops some. The table lists 150,000 to 200,000 clones. Sample: blood. Receptors originate from a woman aged 30 to 39 in good health. Each CDR3 is given with its conserved first and last residue. Fields, in order: CDR3 protein, CDR3 DNA, D gene, J gene, V gene, CDR3 length. A D gene is named only where the DNA matches it firmly.

CASSPDGTPRGYTF | TGCGCCAGCAGCCCGGATGGGACCCCGCGGGGCTACACCTTC | - | TRBJ1-2 | TRBV5-1 | 14
CASSLSGNEGNTIYF | TGCGCCAGCAGCTTATCGGGCAATGAAGGAAACACCATATATTTT | - | TRBJ1-3 | TRBV5-1 | 15
CASSPLTRLNTEAFF | TGCGCCAGCAGCCCTCTGACACGCTTGAACACTGAAGCTTTCTTT | - | TRBJ1-1 | TRBV5-1 | 15
CASSYRGSYEQYF | TGTGCCAGCAGTTACAGGGGGAGTTACGAGCAGTACTTC | TRBD1 | TRBJ2-7 | TRBV27 | 13
CAGALQGSYEQYF | TGTGCCGGTGCCCTTCAGGGCTCCTACGAGCAGTACTTC | - | TRBJ2-7 | TRBV2 | 13
CASTGTSGYEQYF | TGTGCCAGCACCGGGACTAGCGGCTACGAGCAGTACTTC | TRBD2 | TRBJ2-7 | TRBV12-3/TRBV12-4 | 13
CASSLGGTSYEQYF | TGTGCCAGCAGCTTGGGGGGGACCTCCTACGAGCAGTACTTC | - | TRBJ2-7 | TRBV5-5 | 14
CSASSGGASYEQYF | TGCAGTGCTAGTAGCGGGGGGGCCTCCTACGAGCAGTACTTC | TRBD2 | TRBJ2-7 | TRBV20-1 | 14
CASSQDSSYNSSLHF | TGTGCCAGCTCACAGGATAGCTCCTATAATTCATCCCTCCACTTT | - | TRBJ1-6 | TRBV18 | 15
CASSLRRGTGELFF | TGTGCCAGCAGCTTACGCAGGGGCACCGGGGAGCTGTTTTTT | - | TRBJ2-2 | TRBV11-3 | 14
CASSQGDYGYTF | TGTGCCAGCAGCCAGGGGGACTATGGCTACACCTTC | TRBD1 | TRBJ1-2 | TRBV12-3/TRBV12-4 | 12
CASSYRDTWYTLEQYF | TGTGCCAGCAGTTATCGGGACACTTGGTACACTCTCGAGCAGTACTTC | - | TRBJ2-7 | TRBV28 | 16
CASSFTQESNEKLFF | TGCGCCAGCAGTTTTACACAGGAGTCTAATGAAAAACTGTTTTTT | - | TRBJ1-4 | TRBV5-1 | 15
CASSLWGDATIYF | TGTGCCAGCTCCTTGTGGGGGGACGCCACCATATATTTT | - | TRBJ1-3 | TRBV12-3/TRBV12-4 | 13
CAISESSEINEKLFF | TGTGCCATCAGTGAGTCGTCAGAGATTAATGAAAAACTGTTTTTT | - | TRBJ1-4 | TRBV10-3 | 15
CASRDSGNTIYF | TGTGCCAGCAGGGACTCTGGAAACACCATATATTTT | - | TRBJ1-3 | TRBV2 | 12
CASSERGGTYEQYF | TGTGCCAGCAGTGAGCGCGGGGGGACCTACGAGCAGTACTTC | TRBD2 | TRBJ2-7 | TRBV6-4 | 14
CASSQGQREKLSQGYTF | TGCGCCAGCAGCCAAGGGCAGCGAGAAAAACTATCGCAGGGCTACACCTTC | - | TRBJ1-2 | TRBV4-1 | 17
CASSQVREETQYF | TGTGCCAGCAGCCAAGTCAGGGAGGAGACCCAGTACTTC | - | TRBJ2-5 | TRBV3-1/TRBV3-2 | 13
CASSVEGTRGYNEQFF | TGTGCCAGCAGCGTAGAGGGGACTAGAGGATACAATGAGCAGTTCTTC | TRBD2 | TRBJ2-1 | TRBV9 | 16
CASGPAGALSYEQYF | TGTGCCAGCGGTCCAGCGGGGGCCCTCTCCTACGAGCAGTACTTC | TRBD2 | TRBJ2-7 | TRBV6-5 | 15
CASSYPETGYNEQFF | TGTGCCAGCAGCTACCCCGAGACCGGGTACAATGAGCAGTTCTTC | - | TRBJ2-1 | TRBV7-9 | 15
CASSLVRTSSTDTQYF | TGCGCCAGCAGCTTGGTGCGGACTAGCTCCACAGATACGCAGTATTTT | TRBD2 | TRBJ2-3 | TRBV5-1 | 16
CASSPQVNYGYTF | TGTGCCAGCTCACCACAGGTTAACTATGGCTACACCTTC | - | TRBJ1-2 | TRBV18 | 13
CASSGGTALRAFF | TGTGCCAGCAGCGGCGGGACTGCCCTGAGAGCTTTCTTT | - | TRBJ1-1 | TRBV28 | 13
CASSRDLYPFYQPQHF | TGTGCCAGTAGCCGGGACTTATACCCCTTTTATCAGCCCCAGCATTTT | - | TRBJ1-5 | TRBV19 | 16
CASRRKGQGEETQYF | TGTGCCAGCAGAAGAAAGGGACAGGGAGAGGAGACCCAGTACTTC | TRBD1 | TRBJ2-5 | TRBV7-6 | 15
CASSVSGRTEAFF | TGTGCCAGCAGCGTTTCAGGGCGCACTGAAGCTTTCTTT | - | TRBJ1-1 | TRBV11-2 | 13
CAWGVGSGNQPQHF | TGTGCCTGGGGGGTGGGGTCGGGCAATCAGCCCCAGCATTTT | - | TRBJ1-5 | TRBV28 | 14